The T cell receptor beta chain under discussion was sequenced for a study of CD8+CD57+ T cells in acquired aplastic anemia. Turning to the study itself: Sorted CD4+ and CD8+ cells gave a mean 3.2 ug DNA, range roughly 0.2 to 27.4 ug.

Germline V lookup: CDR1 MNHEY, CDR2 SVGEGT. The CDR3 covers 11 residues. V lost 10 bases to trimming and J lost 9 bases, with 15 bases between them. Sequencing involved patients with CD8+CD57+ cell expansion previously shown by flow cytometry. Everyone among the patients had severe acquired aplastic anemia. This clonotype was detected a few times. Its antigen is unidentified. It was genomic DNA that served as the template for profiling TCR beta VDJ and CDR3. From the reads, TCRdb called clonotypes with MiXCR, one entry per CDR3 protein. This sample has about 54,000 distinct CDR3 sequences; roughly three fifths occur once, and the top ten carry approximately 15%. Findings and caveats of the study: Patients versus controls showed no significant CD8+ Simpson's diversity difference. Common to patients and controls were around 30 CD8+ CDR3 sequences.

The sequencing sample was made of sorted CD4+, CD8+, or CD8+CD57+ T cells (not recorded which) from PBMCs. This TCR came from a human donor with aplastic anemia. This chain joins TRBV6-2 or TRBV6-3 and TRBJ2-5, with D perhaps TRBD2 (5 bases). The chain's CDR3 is CATAQIGAQYF. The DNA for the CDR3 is TGTGCCACCGCCCAAATCGGGGCCCAGTACTTC.